The 15 T cell receptor beta chains reported below all come from one sample, sequenced in a study of T-cell reconstitution after alpha-beta-depleted transplantation in children. Construction of the TCRbeta library involved unique molecular identifiers. MiXCR, run by TCRdb on the PCR reads, gives a single entry per CDR3 protein. The sample has about 350,000 distinct CDR3 sequences; 15% to 20% are singletons. The sample was PBMCs, mostly from graft donor cells, taken 360 days after TCRalphabeta/CD19-depleted stem cell transplant. The receptors come from a male patient aged 2-15 years who had a stem cell transplant for acute lymphoblastic leukemia, so the T cells may come from the graft donor.

The sample holds many counts of this clonotype. The chain's CDR3 is CASSLRGGGYNEQFF. The CDR3 nucleotides read TGTGCCAGCAGTTTGAGGGGCGGGGGCTACAATGAGCAGTTCTTC. V usage is TRBV12-3 or TRBV12-4 and J usage is TRBJ2-1, with 7 nucleotides matching TRBD2. Losses at the gene ends were 3 bases for V and 3 bases for J; bases not matched to a gene: 5. This CDR3 contains 15 residues.

This clonotype was picked up a small number of times. The V gene is TRBV5-1, the J gene TRBJ2-1; perhaps TRBD2 as D (6 bases). The V end lost 1 base, the J end lost 4 bases, and 18 bases lay between the germline ends. The CDR3 is 17 amino acids. In germline, CDR1 is SGHRS, CDR2 YFSETQ. The CDR3 reads CASSLTKKGGLYNEQFF. CDR3 bases: TGCGCCAGCAGCTTGACCAAGAAGGGAGGACTTTACAATGAGCAGTTCTTC.

There are a few counts of this clonotype. J is TRBJ2-1 and V is TRBV15; D gene unclear. V was pared by 7 bases and J by 6 bases, with 22 bases between. Germline V gene lookup returns CDR1 LNHNV and CDR2 YYDKDF (reference sequence). The CDR3 extends over 16 amino acids. CDR3 in DNA: TGTGCCACCAAACCACGGAGTTTCTTAATTGGCAATGAGCAGTTCTTC. Its translation: CATKPRSFLIGNEQFF.

The genes are TRBV28 and TRBJ2-7, with a weak D call TRBD1 (6 bases). The V gene lost 3 bases and the J gene lost 3 bases, with 15 bases spanning the gap. The length of the CDR3 is 15 residues. Germline V gene data show CDR1 as MDHEN and CDR2 as SYDVKM. Written as DNA, the CDR3 is TGTGCCAGCAGTTTCAGGGGCCTCCTCAGCTACGAGCAGTACTTC. It encodes CASSFRGLLSYEQYF.

This clonotype was observed a few times. The rearrangement links TRBV20-1 to TRBJ1-4; no clear D. This CDR3 has 13 amino acids. V lost 6 bases and J 2 bases, leaving 10 bases between the germline ends. The germline V gene encodes CDR1 DFQATT and CDR2 SNEGSKA (reference sequence). This chain's CDR3 is CSARKATNEKLFF. The CDR3 bases are TGCAGTGCCAGGAAGGCGACTAATGAAAAACTGTTTTTT.

In this sample, this clonotype turned up many times. The gene calls are TRBV7-2 and TRBJ2-1, with D uncertain. This CDR3 is built from 12 residues. Germline V gene lookup returns CDR1 SGHTA and CDR2 FQGNSA. V was clipped by 1 base and J by 6 bases, with 4 bases between them. The CDR3: CASSLVRNEQFF. CDR3 nucleotide sequence: TGTGCCAGCAGCTTAGTTCGCAATGAGCAGTTCTTC.

This clonotype came up a few times. The J gene is TRBJ2-3, the V gene TRBV12-3 or TRBV12-4; tentatively, D is TRBD2 (6 bases). Trimming took off 4 bases at V and 2 bases at J, with 13 bases between the two ends. The CDR3 consists of 15 residues. The CDR3 sequence is CASSYKRAHTDTQYF. DNA of the CDR3: TGTGCCAGCAGTTACAAGCGGGCTCACACAGATACGCAGTATTTT.

This clonotype appeared many times. The chain combines TRBV28 with TRBJ2-7, with TRBD2 as a possible D gene (6 bases). V lost 3 bases to trimming and J lost 2 bases, with 17 bases between them. Germline-derived CDR1 and CDR2 are MDHEN and SYDVKM. The CDR3 is 16 residues long. CDR3 coding DNA: TGTGCCAGCAGTTTGGGCGGGACGACCCTAGCCTACGAGCAGTACTTC. This gives the protein CASSLGGTTLAYEQYF.

This chain connects TRBV7-6 to TRBJ2-7, with 9 nucleotides matching TRBD1. CDR1 is SGHVS, CDR2 FNYEAQ, per germline. The ends lost 5 bases at V and 4 bases at J; junction bases unmatched: 9. The CDR3 has 15 residues. The CDR3 DNA reads TGTGCCAGCAGCCCCGGGACAGGGATTACGTACGAGCAGTACTTC. Translation: CASSPGTGITYEQYF.

The chain joins TRBV30 to TRBJ2-1; D is uncertain. Germline V gene data show CDR1 as GTSNPN and CDR2 as SVGIG (reference sequence). The CDR3 extends over 12 amino acids. Trimming took 3 bases from V and 6 from J, leaving 9 bases between them. The CDR3: CAWSPWVNEQFF. CDR3 in DNA: TGTGCCTGGAGCCCATGGGTCAATGAGCAGTTCTTC.

The V gene is TRBV11-2, the J gene TRBJ2-5; D possibly corresponds to TRBD2 (6 bases). V shed 0 bases and J shed 2 bases, with 10 bases lying between them. Germline loops: CDR1 SGHAT, CDR2 FQNNGV. This CDR3 comprises 15 residues. CDR3 bases: TGTGCCAGCAGCTTAGAAGTAGCGGCACAAGAGACCCAGTACTTC. Its protein is CASSLEVAAQETQYF.

This clonotype was seen at least ten times. The rearrangement uses TRBV7-8 and TRBJ1-1, with D perhaps matching TRBD1 (5 bases). The CDR3 is made up of 14 amino acids. The V end was cut by 2 bases, the J end by 2 bases, with 9 bases between. CDR1 and CDR2 from the germline V gene are SGHVS and FQNEAQ. CDR3 DNA: TGTGCCAGCAGCTTATTAAGGGGTAACACTGAAGCTTTCTTT. Its protein is CASSLLRGNTEAFF.

This clonotype was recorded a few times. This CDR3 is CASSLGGSQHF. CDR3 coding DNA: TGTGCCAGCAGCCTTGGGGGGTCCCAGCATTTT. The chain combines TRBV28 with TRBJ1-5; weak D call: TRBD1 (5 bases). The CDR3 extends over 11 amino acids. CDR1 and CDR2 from the germline V gene are MDHEN and SYDVKM. Trimming shortened V by 6 bases and J by 11 bases, and 11 bases separated the two germline ends.

At least ten counts were recorded for this clonotype. The genes are TRBV12-3 or TRBV12-4 and TRBJ2-1; possible D gene TRBD2, 6 bases. The CDR3 is 15 residues long. The germline V and J ends were trimmed by 3 bases and 2 bases, with 11 bases remaining between them. The CDR3 region is CASSFGASAYNEQFF. Here the CDR3 DNA reads TGTGCCAGCAGTTTCGGGGCTAGCGCCTACAATGAGCAGTTCTTC.

This clonotype has just a few counts. The chain combines TRBV5-1 with TRBJ2-2; 9 bases agree with TRBD1. The V segment lost 4 bases and the J segment 1 base; nucleotides outside the gene matches: 5. The CDR3 contains 16 residues. Germline CDR1 is SGHRS and CDR2 is YFSETQ. CDR3 residues: CASSPWTGENTGELFF. CDR3 DNA sequence: TGCGCCAGCAGCCCCTGGACAGGGGAGAACACCGGGGAGCTGTTTTTT.